The next 15 T cell receptor beta chains were all read from a single sample in a study of T cell repertoires in aging, cancer and after chemotherapy. Multiplex touch-down PCR with TRB-A/B primers amplified rearranged V-D-J TRB sequences. TCRdb analysed the multiplex PCR reads with MiXCR anew, one entry per CDR3 protein. The table includes roughly 2,500 distinct CDR3 sequences, about 25% detected once. TCR beta rearrangements were amplified from peripheral blood genomic DNA. The material sequenced was blood. The receptor set was obtained from a human donor with a solid tumor.

This clonotype came up a few times. The gene calls are TRBV5-4 and TRBJ2-1; 14 bases align to TRBD2. Germline V gene data show CDR1 as SGHNT and CDR2 as YYREEE (reference sequence). This CDR3 region has 19 residues. After removal of 0 bases from V and 0 bases from J, the junction contained 5 bases not matched to a gene. The CDR3 is CASSLGLAGGLSSYNEQFF. The CDR3 DNA is TGTGCCAGCAGCTTGGGACTAGCGGGAGGGTTGAGCTCCTACAATGAGCAGTTCTTC. Using reference TRBV5-4 and TRBJ2-1 for the parts outside the CDR3, the full variable domain is ETGVTQSPTHLIKTRGQQVTLRCSSQSGHNTVSWYQQALGQGPQFIFQYYREEENGRGNFPPRFSGLQFPNYSSELNVNALELDDSALYLCASSLGLAGGLSSYNEQFFGPGTRLTVL.

This chain links TRBV7-9 with TRBJ2-7; 9 bases fit TRBD1. CDR3 length equals 14 residues. V shed 5 bases, J shed 5 bases, and the junction held 7 bases outside the gene matches. Germline-derived CDR1 and CDR2 are SEHNR and FQNEAQ (reference sequence). The CDR3 region is CASSTGTGRHEQYF. Here the CDR3 DNA reads TGTGCCAGCAGCACGGGGACAGGGCGCCACGAGCAGTACTTC.

The V call is TRBV19, the J call TRBJ1-3; 12 nucleotides match TRBD1. The CDR3 loop spans 17 amino acids. Germline trimming cut 0 bases from V and 4 bases from J; bases unmatched to any gene: 4. CDR1 is LNHDA, CDR2 SQIVND, per germline (reference sequence). The CDR3: CASSIDGTGGIGNTIYF. The CDR3 DNA sequence: TGTGCCAGTAGTATAGACGGGACAGGGGGCATAGGAAACACCATATATTTT.

This clonotype is labeled medium-sized. J is TRBJ2-2 and V is TRBV6-1, with TRBD2 identical over 14 bases. V lost 5 bases to trimming and J lost 3 bases; unmatched junction nucleotides: 5. The CDR3 is made up of 17 amino acids. Germline CDR1 reads MNHNS; CDR2 reads SASEGT. The CDR3 is CASSRTSGRTYTGELFF. CDR3 DNA: TGTGCCAGCAGTAGGACTAGCGGGAGGACGTACACCGGGGAGCTGTTTTTT.

This clonotype is labeled medium-sized. J is TRBJ2-3 and V is TRBV5-1, with TRBD1 matching over 8 bases. V trimming: 4 bases; J trimming: 3 bases; junction bases outside the gene matches: 10. Germline lookup yields CDR1 SGHRS and CDR2 YFSETQ. This CDR3 spans 16 amino acids. The CDR3, as DNA: TGCGCCAGCAGCAAGGCAGGACAGGGATCAACAGATACGCAGTATTTT. This translates into CASSKAGQGSTDTQYF.

This clonotype is termed medium-sized. V is TRBV6-1 and J is TRBJ1-2; D not resolved. Germline V CDR1 and CDR2: MNHNS, SASEGT. Trimming shortened V by 8 bases and J by 0 bases, and 16 bases separated the two germline ends. This CDR3 region has 15 residues. In DNA form, the CDR3 reads TGTGCCAGCCTAAGGGAGTACCTCACTAACTATGGCTACACCTTC. As protein: CASLREYLTNYGYTF.

This clonotype is medium-sized by share. This chain joins TRBV20-1 and TRBJ2-2, with 12 bases lining up with TRBD2. Germline CDR1 and CDR2: DFQATT and SNEGSKA (reference sequence). CDR3 size: 17 residues. The V segment lost 0 bases and the J segment 3 bases; nucleotides outside the gene matches: 5. DNA of the CDR3: TGCAGTGCTAGAGAGGCTAGCGGGAGGGCCCACACCGGGGAGCTGTTTTTT. It is translated as CSAREASGRAHTGELFF.

This clonotype is medium-sized in the sample. This chain joins TRBV18 and TRBJ2-3, with TRBD1 matching 9 bases. The CDR3 totals 13 residues. Looked up from germline, CDR1 is KGHSH and CDR2 is LQKENI. The trim removed 5 bases at V and 4 bases at J, leaving 1 base unmatched. CDR3 DNA sequence: TGTGCCAGCTCAACAGGGGGCGCAGATACGCAGTATTTT. Translating gives CASSTGGADTQYF.

By proportion, this clonotype is medium-sized (0.01 to 0.1%). The chain has TRBV6-5 and TRBJ2-1; TRBD1 aligns across 7 bases. J lost 11 bases, V lost 0 bases, and 13 bases had no gene match. The CDR3 sequence is 16 residues long. CDR1 is MNHEY, CDR2 SVGAGI, per germline. CDR3 residues: CASSYSGGDVTGKQFF. The DNA for the CDR3 is TGTGCCAGCAGTTACTCAGGGGGCGATGTTACAGGAAAGCAGTTCTTC.

This clonotype rates as medium-sized. This rearrangement joins TRBV15 to TRBJ2-1; TRBD1 might be the D (6 bases). CDR1 and CDR2 from the germline V gene are LNHNV and YYDKDF (reference sequence). The germline V and J ends were trimmed by 0 bases and 16 bases, with 16 bases remaining between them. The CDR3 length is 13 residues. CDR3 sequence (DNA): TGTGCCACCAGCAGAGAACCGAGGGGGACACTCTTCTTC. It codes for CATSREPRGTLFF.

The chain is built from TRBV29-1 and TRBJ1-3, with D possibly being TRBD1 (6 bases). The germline V and J ends were trimmed by 5 bases and 0 bases, with 8 bases remaining between them. CDR1 is SQVTM, CDR2 ANQGSEA, per germline. The CDR3 spans 13 residues. The CDR3: CSVLTGSGNTIYF. The CDR3 DNA follows: TGCAGCGTTCTGACAGGCTCTGGAAACACCATATATTTT.

In this sample, this clonotype is large. The chain combines TRBV19 with TRBJ2-2, with a tentative D call TRBD1 (6 bases). The ends were cut back, 7 bases at V and 1 base at J, with 10 bases in the middle. The CDR3 sequence is 14 residues long. Germline V gene data show CDR1 as LNHDA and CDR2 as SQIVND (reference sequence). CDR3 in amino acids: CASKRGLNTGELFF. The DNA of the CDR3 is TGTGCCAGTAAGAGGGGGTTGAACACCGGGGAGCTGTTTTTT.

In this sample, this clonotype turned up once. This chain links TRBV9 with TRBJ1-5; 9 bases map to TRBD1. Germline lookup yields CDR1 SGDLS and CDR2 YYNGEE. This CDR3 spans 17 amino acids. V shed 6 bases, J shed 6 bases, and the junction held 16 bases outside the gene matches. The chain's CDR3 is CASTLGPGTGIGQPQHF. The CDR3 nucleotides read TGTGCCAGCACCCTTGGGCCCGGGACAGGGATCGGTCAGCCCCAGCATTTT. Drawing the rest from reference TRBV9 and TRBJ1-5, the complete variable domain is DSGVTQTPKHLITATGQRVTLRCSPRSGDLSVYWYQQSLDQGLQFLIQYYNGEERAKGNILERFSAQQFPDLHSELNLSSLELGDSALYFCASTLGPGTGIGQPQHFGDGTRLSIL.

By frequency in the sample, this clonotype is medium-sized. This sequence joins TRBV15 and TRBJ1-1; no clear D. CDR1 and CDR2 (germline): LNHNV, YYDKDF (reference sequence). The CDR3 consists of 15 residues. Trimming removed 1 base at V and 2 bases at J, with 11 bases between. CDR3 in amino acids: CATSRVGQVNTEAFF. The CDR3 DNA follows: TGTGCCACCAGCAGAGTCGGGCAGGTTAACACTGAAGCTTTCTTT.

This clonotype was counted between two and nine times. The rearrangement uses TRBV4-1 and TRBJ2-3; D remains ambiguous. Germline assignment: CDR1 MGHRA and CDR2 YSYEKL. CDR3 length: 14 amino acids. The germline V and J ends were trimmed by 3 bases and 1 base, with 8 bases remaining between them. CDR3 sequence reads: CASSHGPGTDTQYF. The CDR3 DNA sequence: TGCGCCAGCAGCCACGGCCCGGGCACAGATACGCAGTATTTT.